This T cell receptor (beta chain) is from a study of blood T cells in healthy people across ages. A J-beta primer mix and a sample-barcoded 5' primer were used in a second PCR of about 7 to 12 cycles. TCRdb re-called the 5' RACE reads with MiXCR, one entry per CDR3 protein. This table holds approximately 490,000 distinct CDR3 sequences, less than 25% found once. The V gene lost 5 bases and the J gene lost 12 bases, with 19 bases spanning the gap. CDR1 SEHNR and CDR2 FQNEAQ come from the germline V gene (reference sequence). CDR3 length: 14 amino acids. The data also belong to a second study, concerning T cells of mothers and their children.

This TCR came from a boy younger than 18 in good health. The chain recombines TRBV7-9 with TRBJ1-4; D not resolved. The sequencing sample was made of blood. The CDR3 is CASSAHSGNEELFF. CDR3 DNA sequence: TGTGCCAGCAGCGCCCACAGTGGCAATGAGGAACTGTTTTTT.